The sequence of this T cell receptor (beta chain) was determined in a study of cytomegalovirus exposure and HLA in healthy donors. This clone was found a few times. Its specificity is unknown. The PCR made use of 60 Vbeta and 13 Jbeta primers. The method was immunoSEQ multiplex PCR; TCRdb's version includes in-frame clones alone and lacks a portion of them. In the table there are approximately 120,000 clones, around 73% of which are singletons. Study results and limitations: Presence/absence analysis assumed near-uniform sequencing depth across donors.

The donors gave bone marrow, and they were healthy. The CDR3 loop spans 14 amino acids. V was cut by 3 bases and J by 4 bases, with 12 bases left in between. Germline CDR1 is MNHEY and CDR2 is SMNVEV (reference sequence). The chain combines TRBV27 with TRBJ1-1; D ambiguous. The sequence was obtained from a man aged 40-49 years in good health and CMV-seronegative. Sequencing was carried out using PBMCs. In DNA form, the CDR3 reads TGTGCCAGCAGTTTTGCCGGGTCCCTCACTGAAGCTTTCTTT. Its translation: CASSFAGSLTEAFF.